These 13 T cell receptor beta chains were all obtained from the same sample, sequenced in a study of T cell repertoires in cytomegalovirus infection. TCRdb redid the calling of the reads with MiXCR, one entry per CDR3 protein. Counted here are about 100,000 distinct CDR3 sequences, about 25% occurring once; the ten biggest clones make up about 39%. Input material: CD8+ T cells from PBMCs. These receptors came from a human donor in good health (CMV status not recorded). Some clones in this sample may be carry-over from other donors' samples.

The J gene is TRBJ1-1, the V gene TRBV7-3, with unresolved D. The V and J ends lost 4 bases and 6 bases respectively, with 12 bases between them. Germline V gene data show CDR1 as SGHTA and CDR2 as FQGTGA. This CDR3 has 13 residues. Here the CDR3 reads CASSSPRSAEAFF. The CDR3 DNA sequence: TGTGCCAGCAGCTCTCCCAGGTCGGCTGAAGCTTTCTTT.

The V gene is TRBV10-3, the J gene TRBJ1-2; TRBD1 matches 7 bases. The CDR3 is made up of 13 amino acids. Germline CDR1 and CDR2: ENHRY and SYGVKD. Trimming took 6 bases from V and 7 from J; bases not matched to a gene: 8. The CDR3 loop is CAISATGELGYTF. CDR3 nucleotide sequence: TGTGCCATCAGCGCCACAGGGGAGCTTGGCTACACCTTC.

This clonotype was found a few times. The chain recombines TRBV11-2 with TRBJ2-7, with D possibly called TRBD1 or TRBD2 (5 bases each). The CDR3 consists of 15 residues. V lost 5 bases and J lost 2, with 16 bases in between. In germline, CDR1 is SGHAT, CDR2 FQNNGV. The CDR3 region has the DNA TGTGCCAGCAGCCCCGGGGCGCTTGGAGCCTACGAGCAGTACTTC. Residues: CASSPGALGAYEQYF. The whole variable domain, remainder taken from reference TRBV11-2 and TRBJ2-7, is EAGVAQSPRYKIIEKRQSVAFWCNPISGHATLYWYQQILGQGPKLLIQFQNNGVVDDSQLPKDRFSAERLKGVDSTLKIQPAKLEDSAVYLCASSPGALGAYEQYFGPGTRLTVT.

V usage is TRBV27 and J usage is TRBJ1-6, with D unclear. Germline lookup yields CDR1 MNHEY and CDR2 SMNVEV (reference sequence). The ends were cut back, 2 bases at V and 6 bases at J, with 8 bases in the middle. The CDR3 spans 14 residues. CDR3 sequence: CASSLTRTNSPLHF. The CDR3 DNA follows: TGTGCCAGCAGTTTAACCAGGACTAATTCACCCCTCCACTTT.

This clonotype has a handful of counts. V is TRBV7-2 and J is TRBJ2-1, with a weak D call TRBD1 (7 bases). Germline CDR1 reads SGHTA; CDR2 reads FQGNSA. Trimming took 3 bases from V and 0 from J, leaving 24 bases between them. The CDR3 spans 20 residues. Here the CDR3 reads CASSFSDRESGFSSYNEQFF. In DNA form, the CDR3 reads TGTGCCAGCAGCTTCTCTGACAGGGAAAGCGGGTTTAGCTCCTACAATGAGCAGTTCTTC.

This clonotype was seen at least ten times. This chain uses TRBV7-2 with TRBJ2-1; D is uncertain. CDR3 length: 15 amino acids. Per germline, CDR1 SGHTA and CDR2 FQGNSA. The V end was cut by 1 base, the J end by 0 bases, with 7 bases between. CDR3 sequence reads: CASSLVRSSYNEQFF. CDR3 DNA: TGTGCCAGCAGCTTAGTAAGGAGCTCCTACAATGAGCAGTTCTTC.

In this sample, this clonotype turned up a few times. This chain links TRBV5-6 with TRBJ2-6, with D unresolved. The germline V and J ends were trimmed by 0 bases and 11 bases, with 3 bases remaining between them. Germline values: CDR1 SGHDT, CDR2 YYEEEE. CDR3 length: 11 amino acids. The CDR3 here is CASSLEHVLTF. Here the CDR3 DNA reads TGTGCCAGCAGCTTGGAGCACGTCCTGACTTTC.

V is TRBV28 and J is TRBJ2-2, with D maybe TRBD1 (6 bases). The CDR3 totals 16 residues. CDR1 is MDHEN, CDR2 SYDVKM, per germline. Trimming shortened V by 5 bases and J by 4 bases, and 17 bases separated the two germline ends. The CDR3 protein is CASSTIGQGFTGELFF. CDR3 bases: TGTGCCAGCAGTACTATAGGCCAGGGGTTCACCGGGGAGCTGTTTTTT.

Details on this clonotype: This may be a read error, as it is one base from a much larger clone. This rearrangement joins TRBV7-2 to TRBJ2-1; 7 bases fit TRBD2. Germline loops: CDR1 SGHTA, CDR2 FQGNSA. This CDR3 spans 12 amino acids. CDR3 in amino acids: CASRLGGGYQFF. Written as DNA, the CDR3 is TGTGCCAGCAGATTAGGCGGGGGTTATCAGTTCTTC.

This clonotype was detected a few times. J is TRBJ2-4 and V is TRBV6-2 or TRBV6-3; D might be TRBD1 (6 bases). Deletions cut 6 bases from V and 8 bases from J, with 20 bases between. The CDR3 sequence is 15 residues long. Germline CDR1 reads MNHEY; CDR2 reads SVGEGT. The CDR3 here is CASSNEQGSTDIQYF. CDR3 coding DNA: TGTGCCAGCAGCAACGAACAGGGAAGTACTGACATTCAGTACTTC.

This chain links TRBV7-9 with TRBJ2-3; D is possibly TRBD1 (6 bases). V lost 5 bases and J lost 1, with 13 bases in between. Germline CDR1 and CDR2: SEHNR and FQNEAQ (reference sequence). The CDR3 is 15 amino acids. The CDR3 DNA reads as TGTGCCAGCAGCCCACAGGGCCTGGGCACAGATACGCAGTATTTT. This encodes CASSPQGLGTDTQYF.

The table lists this clonotype with many counts. The rearrangement joins TRBV5-1 to TRBJ1-1, with D perhaps matching TRBD1 (5 bases). Between the trimmed V and J ends, which lost 2 bases and 3 bases, there was a span of 11 bases. Germline CDR1 reads SGHRS; CDR2 reads YFSETQ. This CDR3 is 14 amino acids long. CDR3 in amino acids: CASSLTGTDTEAFF. As DNA, the CDR3 is TGCGCCAGCAGCTTAACTGGGACGGACACTGAAGCTTTCTTT.

This clonotype has a handful of counts. This chain connects TRBV6-5 to TRBJ1-5; D unresolved. The V and J ends lost 0 bases and 5 bases respectively, with 5 bases between them. This CDR3 contains 13 residues. Germline loops: CDR1 MNHEY, CDR2 SVGAGI. DNA for the CDR3: TGTGCCAGCAGTTACTCCTCCGATCAGCCCCAGCATTTT. This gives the protein CASSYSSDQPQHF.